A single sample is the source of the 12 T cell receptor beta chains below, sequenced in a study of blood T cell repertoires in COVID-19 (dated by TCRdb to 2020 to 2022). Receptor amplification or capture employed the immunoSEQ multiplex PCR assay. Imported from immuneACCESS, the table was reduced by TCRdb to in-frame sequences with V and J called. These copies leave out some clones; in studies compared against another copy, an unresolved V gene accounts for under half, and the cause of the remainder is not known. This sample gives 40,000 or so clones in total; 90% of them show up just once. Around 2.9% of the sample comes from the top ten. Sequences were obtained from peripheral blood. The source is a man aged 50 or older with active COVID-19.

This chain links TRBV6-5 with TRBJ2-2; possible D gene TRBD1, 5 bases. The CDR3 is made up of 15 amino acids. Germline V lookup: CDR1 MNHEY, CDR2 SVGAGI. The V end was cut by 5 bases, the J end by 5 bases, with 15 bases between. The chain's CDR3 is CASSLETEPTGELFF. CDR3 nucleotides: TGTGCCAGCAGTCTTGAGACAGAGCCTACCGGGGAGCTGTTTTTT.

V gene TRBV12-3 or TRBV12-4 combines with J gene TRBJ2-1; a possible D gene is TRBD1 (6 bases). The CDR3 spans 12 residues. V shed 6 bases and J shed 15 bases, with 18 bases lying between them. Written as DNA, the CDR3 is TGTGCCAGCAGCGGAGACGGGACAAAAGGGTTCTTC. Protein sequence: CASSGDGTKGFF.

The genes are TRBV19 and TRBJ2-2; D possibly corresponds to TRBD1 (5 bases). The CDR3 consists of 14 residues. Germline V gene sequence: CDR1 LNHDA, CDR2 SQIVND (reference sequence). With 8 bases removed from V and 2 bases from J, the gap between germline ends came to 12 bases. CDR3 sequence reads: CASAPDRNTGELFF. The DNA for the CDR3 is TGTGCCAGTGCCCCCGACAGAAACACCGGGGAGCTGTTTTTT.

The V and J genes are TRBV2 and TRBJ1-1, with 8 nucleotides matching TRBD1. Trimming at V came to 7 bases and at J to 1 base, leaving 2 bases not matched to a gene. Germline CDR1 is SNHLY and CDR2 is FYNNEI. The CDR3 has 13 residues. CDR3 coding DNA: TGTGCCAGCACAGGACAGGGGAACACTGAAGCTTTCTTT. This gives the protein CASTGQGNTEAFF.

The V gene is TRBV7-6, the J gene TRBJ1-1; D possibly corresponds to TRBD1 (6 bases). The V gene lost 0 bases and the J gene lost 5 bases, with 19 bases spanning the gap. Germline assignment: CDR1 SGHVS and CDR2 FNYEAQ. CDR3 length equals 17 residues. CDR3 sequence reads: CASSLALGGPKRTEAFF. The CDR3 coding sequence is TGTGCCAGCAGCTTAGCGTTGGGGGGGCCGAAGCGTACTGAAGCTTTCTTT.

The chain employs TRBV6-6 and TRBJ1-1; maybe TRBD1 (6 bases). The V end was cut by 6 bases, the J end by 1 base, with 18 bases between. The CDR3 has 16 residues. Germline V gene sequence: CDR1 MNHNY, CDR2 SVGAGI (reference sequence). CDR3 coding DNA: TGTGCCAGCAGCTCCCCCCGATCGACAGGGAACACTGAAGCTTTCTTT. This gives the protein CASSSPRSTGNTEAFF.

The chain couples TRBV28 to TRBJ2-3, with D possibly being TRBD2 (5 bases). Trimming left V 2 bases short and J 0 bases short, with 15 bases between. Per germline, CDR1 MDHEN and CDR2 SYDVKM. The CDR3 extends over 17 amino acids. In nucleotides, the CDR3 is TGTGCCAGCAGTTTACAAAGGCGCCTAGCTAGCACAGATACGCAGTATTTT. It yields the protein CASSLQRRLASTDTQYF.

CDR3 DNA: TGTGCCAGCAGAACCAACACAGGGGCTGGGACAGATACGCAGTATTTT. Amino acid sequence: CASRTNTGAGTDTQYF. V usage is TRBV28 and J usage is TRBJ2-3; TRBD1 agrees at 7 bases. CDR3 size: 16 residues. Germline V gene data show CDR1 as MDHEN and CDR2 as SYDVKM. Trimming removed 6 bases from V and 3 bases from J; junction bases left unmatched: 12.

V and J are TRBV12-3 or TRBV12-4 and TRBJ1-1; D remains unclear. This CDR3 spans 13 amino acids. The ends were cut back, 1 base at V and 1 base at J, with 4 bases in the middle. CDR3 residues: CASSLEANTEAFF. CDR3 DNA: TGTGCCAGCAGTTTAGAAGCGAACACTGAAGCTTTCTTT.

J is TRBJ1-5 and V is TRBV27; 8 positions match TRBD1. The CDR3 length is 11 residues. Germline V gene data show CDR1 as MNHEY and CDR2 as SMNVEV (reference sequence). The CDR3 region is CAGQGGQPQHF. The CDR3 coding sequence is TGTGCAGGACAGGGTGGACAGCCCCAGCATTTT.

With regard to this clone: The same CDR3 is also encoded by other DNA sequences in this sample. This sequence joins TRBV9 and TRBJ2-7, with 8 bases lining up with TRBD2. This CDR3 is built from 19 residues. Germline V CDR1 and CDR2: SGDLS, YYNGEE. V shed 3 bases, J shed 0 bases, and the junction held 17 bases outside the gene matches. The CDR3 region has the DNA TGTGCCAGCAGCGGGCCGCCTATAATTAGCGGGGCGCACTCCTACGAGCAGTACTTC. It is translated as CASSGPPIISGAHSYEQYF.

This clone was observed a few times. This chain links TRBV28 with TRBJ1-5; possible D gene TRBD1, 5 bases. Trimming removed 6 bases from V and 4 bases from J, with 13 bases in between. This CDR3 spans 14 amino acids. Germline V gene lookup returns CDR1 MDHEN and CDR2 SYDVKM. CDR3 coding DNA: TGTGCCAGCAGGGGGGGAAGGGATAATCAGCCCCAGCATTTT. Translating gives CASRGGRDNQPQHF.